Each of the 21 T cell receptor beta chains below was sequenced from the same sample in a study of neurological immune-mediated disorders. Via MiXCR, TCRdb re-called the 5' RACE reads, giving one row per CDR3 protein. Here the sample spans about 38,000 distinct CDR3 sequences, approximately 12% being singletons. Time point defined: technical triplicate 1. The sample consisted of PBMCs. These receptors all come from a man aged 60 to 75 with HTLV-1-associated myelopathy (HAM/TSP).

The table lists this clonotype with many counts. V is TRBV20-1 and J is TRBJ2-3, with TRBD2 matching 9 bases. The V gene's germline CDR1 is DFQATT and CDR2 SNEGSKA (reference sequence). Trimming at V came to 3 bases and at J to 4 bases, leaving 2 bases not matched to a gene. There are 13 residues in the CDR3. For the CDR3, the DNA is TGCAGTGCTAGTCTAGCGGGACCAGATACGCAGTATTTT. This encodes CSASLAGPDTQYF.

This clonotype has at least ten counts. The chain recombines TRBV10-3 with TRBJ1-1, with D possibly matching TRBD1 (5 bases). Germline loops: CDR1 ENHRY, CDR2 SYGVKD. The CDR3 is 13 amino acids. V was shortened by 7 bases and J by 1 base, with 10 bases between the two germline ends. DNA of the CDR3: TGTGCCATCACAGCTGGGGGGAACACTGAAGCTTTCTTT. It translates to CAITAGGNTEAFF.

This clonotype rates as medium-sized. The V gene is TRBV20-1, the J gene TRBJ2-1; D gene uncertain. The CDR3 extends over 12 amino acids. Looked up from germline, CDR1 is DFQATT and CDR2 is SNEGSKA (reference sequence). The V gene lost 1 base and the J gene lost 2 bases, with 3 bases spanning the gap. The CDR3 DNA is TGCAGTGCTAGAGGGGCCTACAATGAGCAGTTCTTC. Translation gives CSARGAYNEQFF.

In this sample, this clonotype turned up many times. The chain recombines TRBV5-1 with TRBJ2-1, with D tentatively TRBD2 (6 bases). The CDR3 runs 16 residues. Germline V CDR1 and CDR2: SGHRS, YFSETQ. V was shortened by 3 bases and J by 4 bases, with 17 bases between the two germline ends. CDR3 loop: CASSYVFRGEYNEQFF. The CDR3 nucleotides are TGCGCCAGCAGCTATGTCTTTCGCGGGGAGTACAATGAGCAGTTCTTC.

The sample holds many counts of this clonotype. The CDR3 bases are TGTGCCATCAGTGCCTCAGGGGGTAGCAATCAGCCCCAGCATTTT. It codes for CAISASGGSNQPQHF. This chain links TRBV10-3 with TRBJ1-5; TRBD1 matches at 7 bases. The CDR3 runs 15 residues. Germline loops: CDR1 ENHRY, CDR2 SYGVKD. V lost 4 bases and J lost 0; bases outside the gene matches: 3.

The genes are TRBV18 and TRBJ2-1; D is perhaps TRBD1 or TRBD2 (6 bases each). The CDR3 sequence is 14 residues long. Trimming stripped 6 bases from V and 4 bases from J, with 13 bases between. CDR1 KGHSH and CDR2 LQKENI come from the germline V gene. The CDR3 DNA reads TGTGCCAGCTCCCAAATAGGGGGGTACAATGAGCAGTTCTTC. Protein product: CASSQIGGYNEQFF.

In its sample, this clonotype was seen many times. The genes are TRBV11-2 and TRBJ2-5; 12 bases are shared with TRBD1. The CDR3 consists of 15 residues. The V gene's germline CDR1 is SGHAT and CDR2 FQNNGV. V was clipped by 5 bases and J by 4 bases; unmatched bases: 5. The CDR3 spells CASSLLGQGAETQYF. The CDR3 nucleotides read TGTGCCAGCAGCCTGCTGGGACAGGGGGCAGAGACCCAGTACTTC.

The sample holds many counts of this clonotype. The chain couples TRBV6-2 or TRBV6-3 to TRBJ2-3, with D perhaps matching TRBD2 (6 bases). CDR1 is MNHEY and CDR2 is SVGEGT in the germline V gene. V was pared by 6 bases and J by 0 bases, with 13 bases between. The CDR3 runs 15 residues. The CDR3 DNA follows: TGTGCCAGCAGGCGGGGCTTGGTCAGCACAGATACGCAGTATTTT. The encoded protein is CASRRGLVSTDTQYF.

This clonotype has ten or more counts. J is TRBJ2-1 and V is TRBV27; 8 positions agree with TRBD2. Per the germline V gene, CDR1 is MNHEY and CDR2 is SMNVEV (reference sequence). The CDR3 has 13 residues. The trim removed 3 bases at V and 10 bases at J, leaving 5 bases unmatched. This CDR3 reads CASSLSGGNEQFF. CDR3 coding DNA: TGTGCCAGCAGTTTGAGCGGGGGAAACGAGCAGTTCTTC.

This clonotype was recorded many times. The CDR3 nucleotides are TGCAGTGCGCCGTTAGTCCCGGGCGCCCGGAATGAGCAGTTCTTC. It specifies CSAPLVPGARNEQFF. V usage is TRBV20-1 and J usage is TRBJ2-1; no clear D. The CDR3 has 15 residues. CDR1 is DFQATT, CDR2 SNEGSKA, per germline (reference sequence). The V end lost 6 bases, the J end lost 7 bases, and 22 bases lay between the germline ends.

There are many counts of this clonotype. The J gene is TRBJ1-2, the V gene TRBV5-1; D perhaps matches TRBD1 (5 bases). From germline, CDR1 is SGHRS and CDR2 YFSETQ. The CDR3 is 13 amino acids. Between the trimmed V and J ends, which lost 4 bases and 7 bases, there was a span of 14 bases. CDR3 protein: CASSPGRGSGYTF. CDR3 DNA sequence: TGCGCCAGCAGCCCGGGGCGGGGCAGTGGCTACACCTTC.

Many counts were recorded for this clonotype. This chain links TRBV20-1 with TRBJ1-5; a possible D gene is TRBD1 (5 bases). The CDR3 consists of 15 residues. CDR1 DFQATT and CDR2 SNEGSKA come from the germline V gene (reference sequence). Trimming removed 1 base at V and 2 bases at J, with 12 bases between. CDR3 residues: CSARVYAGGNQPQHF. For the CDR3, the DNA is TGCAGTGCTAGAGTTTATGCGGGGGGCAATCAGCCCCAGCATTTT.

In this sample, this clonotype turned up many times. The chain carries TRBV29-1 and TRBJ1-1, with D maybe TRBD1 (6 bases). The CDR3 spans 15 residues. Germline CDR1 SQVTM, CDR2 ANQGSEA. Between the trimmed V and J ends, which lost 1 base and 0 bases, there was a span of 12 bases. CDR3 nucleotides: TGCAGCGTTGAAGTCGGACAGACCATGAACACTGAAGCTTTCTTT. As protein: CSVEVGQTMNTEAFF.

This clonotype has ten or more counts. The gene calls are TRBV6-5 and TRBJ2-7, with D possibly TRBD1 on 6 matching bases. Germline CDR1 reads MNHEY; CDR2 reads SVGAGI. This CDR3 contains 15 residues. V gave up 5 bases and J gave up 6 bases, with 20 bases separating them. This CDR3 is CASSVFSGAKAEQYF. The CDR3 DNA follows: TGTGCCAGCAGTGTTTTCTCAGGGGCCAAGGCCGAGCAGTACTTC.

This clonotype was observed many times. The genes are TRBV25-1 and TRBJ2-4; 8 bases fit TRBD1. Trimming at V came to 6 bases and at J to 3 bases, leaving 10 bases not matched to a gene. CDR1 is MGHDK, CDR2 SYGVNS, per germline. The CDR3 totals 16 residues. CDR3 region: CASRAGQGEGKNIQYF. CDR3 in DNA: TGTGCCAGCAGGGCAGGACAGGGCGAAGGCAAAAACATTCAGTACTTC. The full variable domain, with the rest looked up from reference TRBV25-1 and TRBJ2-4, is EADIYQTPRYLVIGTGKKITLECSQTMGHDKMYWYQQDPGMELHLIHYSYGVNSTEKGDLSSESTVSRIRTEHFPLTLESARPSHTSQYLCASRAGQGEGKNIQYFGAGTRLSVL.

The table lists this clonotype with many counts. The V and J genes are TRBV18 and TRBJ1-6, with no clear D. Germline loops: CDR1 KGHSH, CDR2 LQKENI. With 3 bases removed from V and 7 bases from J, the gap between germline ends came to 7 bases. This CDR3 is 13 amino acids long. DNA of the CDR3: TGTGCCAGCTCACCGGAAATAAATTCACCCCTCCACTTT. Translating it yields CASSPEINSPLHF.

This clonotype was recorded at least ten times. V and J are TRBV29-1 and TRBJ1-1; a weak D match, TRBD1 (5 bases). This CDR3 comprises 12 residues. Germline loops: CDR1 SQVTM, CDR2 ANQGSEA. Trimming removed 4 bases from V and 5 bases from J, with 11 bases in between. Here the CDR3 DNA reads TGCAGCGTTGGGGACCGGGGAACTGAAGCTTTCTTT. Its protein product is CSVGDRGTEAFF.

This clonotype has ten or more counts. The chain combines TRBV29-1 with TRBJ2-5; TRBD2 aligns across 7 bases. CDR1 is SQVTM and CDR2 is ANQGSEA in the germline V gene. The V segment lost 7 bases and the J segment 2 bases; nucleotides outside the gene matches: 10. The CDR3 totals 14 residues. The CDR3 region has the DNA TGCAGCGGAGTCCAGGGAGGGGTTCAAGAGACCCAGTACTTC. Its protein product is CSGVQGGVQETQYF.

This clonotype was seen ten or more times. The CDR3 loop reads CASSQYRDRGNEQFF. Written as DNA, the CDR3 is TGTGCCAGCAGCCAATACCGGGACAGGGGCAATGAGCAGTTCTTC. The chain joins TRBV3-1 to TRBJ2-1, with 10 bases that match TRBD1. J was trimmed by 6 bases and V by 2 bases; bases with no gene match: 4. Germline V gene sequence: CDR1 LGHDT, CDR2 YNNKEL (reference sequence). The CDR3 loop spans 15 amino acids.

Ten or more counts support this clonotype. The chain links TRBV12-3 or TRBV12-4 to TRBJ2-7; D remains unclear. The ends were cut back, 3 bases at V and 0 bases at J, with 9 bases in the middle. The CDR3 spans 14 residues. CDR3 sequence: CASSLSGLSYEQYF. CDR3 nucleotides: TGTGCCAGCAGTTTGTCTGGTCTCTCCTACGAGCAGTACTTC.

This clonotype was observed many times. This chain links TRBV9 with TRBJ2-2, with no clear D. The germline V and J ends were trimmed by 4 bases and 5 bases, with 12 bases remaining between them. The length of the CDR3 is 14 residues. The germline V gene encodes CDR1 SGDLS and CDR2 YYNGEE. The CDR3 DNA reads TGTGCCAGCAGCCCTACGACCGCTACCGGGGAGCTGTTTTTT. Its protein is CASSPTTATGELFF. Full variable domain (remainder filled in from reference TRBV9 and TRBJ2-2): DSGVTQTPKHLITATGQRVTLRCSPRSGDLSVYWYQQSLDQGLQFLIQYYNGEERAKGNILERFSAQQFPDLHSELNLSSLELGDSALYFCASSPTTATGELFFGEGSRLTVL.